The rows below give T cell receptor beta chains drawn from one sample of a study of PD-L1 blockade in urothelial cancer. Using immunoSEQ multiplex PCR, the repertoire was profiled, and TCRdb retains in-frame clones only, with some absent. Here the sample spans roughly 120,000 clones, less than 95% being singletons. The sequencing here drew on PBMCs, taken around atezolizumab (anti-PD-L1) treatment. These receptor sequences come from a man aged 60 to 69 with urothelial cancer. Each CDR3 is given with its conserved first and last residue. Each record gives: CDR3 length, J gene, D gene, clone size, V gene, CDR3 DNA, CDR3 protein. The D gene is left open where the match is weak. Not every row has a clone size; where given, it reads once, few, many or a size class.

14,TRBJ2-7,-,-,TRBV5-4,TGTGCCAGCAGCTTGAACAGAAAATCCTACGAGCAGTACTTC,CASSLNRKSYEQYF
12,TRBJ2-5,-,-,TRBV2,TGTGCCAGCAGTGCACAGGTTGGGACCCAGTACTTC,CASSAQVGTQYF
13,TRBJ1-1,TRBD1,few,TRBV2,TGTGCCAGTCCCCGACAGGGTATGACTGAAGCTTTCTTT,CASPRQGMTEAFF
13,TRBJ1-1,-,-,TRBV30,TGTGCCTGGAGGTGGGACATTAACACTGAAGCTTTCTTT,CAWRWDINTEAFF
14,TRBJ2-5,-,-,TRBV4-2,TGTGCCAGCAGCCAAGGGGGCCCACAAGAGACCCAGTACTTC,CASSQGGPQETQYF
13,TRBJ2-1,-,-,TRBV6-5,TGTGCCAGCAGCCGGGACATATACAATGAGCAGTTCTTC,CASSRDIYNEQFF
16,TRBJ1-3,TRBD1,-,TRBV6-5,TGTGCCAGCAGTTTCCAAGGGACAGTCTCTGGAAACACCATATATTTT,CASSFQGTVSGNTIYF
16,TRBJ2-3,-,-,TRBV11-3,TGTGCCAGCAGCTTAGGTGACATGTGGTCCGAAGATACGCAGTATTTT,CASSLGDMWSEDTQYF
15,TRBJ2-1,TRBD1,-,TRBV5-1,TGCGCCAGCAGCCCCCCCGGGACAGCCAACAATGAGCAGTTCTTC,CASSPPGTANNEQFF
12,TRBJ2-7,TRBD1,-,TRBV7-8,TGTGCCAGCAGCTCGACAGGGGAAGAGCAGTACTTC,CASSSTGEEQYF
16,TRBJ2-5,TRBD2,-,TRBV5-4,TGTGCCAGCAGCGCCGGGCGGGCTAGCGGGGGAGAGACCCAGTACTTC,CASSAGRASGGETQYF
13,TRBJ2-2,-,once,TRBV6-1,TGTGCCAGCAGTGAACCTAACACCGGGGAGCTGTTTTTT,CASSEPNTGELFF
16,TRBJ2-2,-,-,TRBV4-2,TGTGCCAGCAGCCCGCAGGCCGGCAGGGTTAATGGGGAGCTGTTTTTT,CASSPQAGRVNGELFF
12,TRBJ2-7,-,-,TRBV6-6,TGTGCCAGCAGTCCGACAGTATACGAGCAGTACTTC,CASSPTVYEQYF
15,TRBJ2-1,-,-,TRBV29-1,TGCAGCGTTGTGGTTCTCTCGAGCTCCTACAATGAGCAGTTCTTC,CSVVVLSSSYNEQFF
16,TRBJ2-5,TRBD2,-,TRBV7-8,TGTGCCAGCAGCTTAGCATCGGTTAGCGGGAGAGAGACCCAGTACTTC,CASSLASVSGRETQYF
15,TRBJ2-5,TRBD1,-,TRBV11-2,TGTGCCAGCAGCGCCCGGGACAGGGTATTAGAGACCCAGTACTTC,CASSARDRVLETQYF
15,TRBJ2-3,-,-,TRBV11-2,TGTGCCAGCAGCTTAGATTCCCGGGAGAGGGATACGCAGTATTTT,CASSLDSRERDTQYF
15,TRBJ2-1,TRBD2,-,TRBV18,TGTGCCAGCTCACCAGGGTTAGCGGGAGTTTTTGAGCAGTTCTTC,CASSPGLAGVFEQFF
14,TRBJ2-5,TRBD2,-,TRBV15,TGTGCCACCTCTAGCGGGAGGGTTGGAGAGACCCAGTACTTC,CATSSGRVGETQYF
13,TRBJ2-5,-,-,TRBV11-2,TGTGCCAGCAGCTTCAACACCCAAGAGACCCAGTACTTC,CASSFNTQETQYF
15,TRBJ2-3,TRBD2,-,TRBV19,TGTGCCAGTAGGACGGTGGGAGGGGCCTTGGGTACGCAGTATTTT,CASRTVGGALGTQYF
14,TRBJ1-1,-,-,TRBV7-2,TGTGCCAGCAGCTTAGTTGAGCGGGGGGGGCGAGCTTTCTTT,CASSLVERGGRAFF
14,TRBJ1-6,-,-,TRBV2,TGTGCCAGCAGTATATATTCCTCCAATTCACCCCTCCACTTT,CASSIYSSNSPLHF
16,TRBJ2-1,-,few,TRBV30,TGTGCCTGGAGTGCCCCCAGGGCGGGATACTACAATGAGCAGTTCTTC,CAWSAPRAGYYNEQFF
13,TRBJ1-3,TRBD1,-,TRBV30,TGTGCCTGGCAATCGACAGGGGGAAACACCATATATTTT,CAWQSTGGNTIYF
18,TRBJ2-2,TRBD2,-,TRBV4-1,TGCGCCAGCAGCCCATTTGGACTAGCGGGGGGGGTCTCCGGGGAGCTGTTTTTT,CASSPFGLAGGVSGELFF
15,TRBJ1-4,-,-,TRBV4-2,TGTGCCAGCAGCAAGGAGACAGTTCCTAATGAAAAACTGTTTTTT,CASSKETVPNEKLFF
21,TRBJ2-1,TRBD2,-,TRBV4-3,TGCGCCAGCAGCCAAGGGCAAGCTAGCGGGAGGGTTTCGCCTTACTACAATGAGCAGTTCTTC,CASSQGQASGRVSPYYNEQFF
14,TRBJ2-1,TRBD1,-,TRBV9,TGTGCCAGCAGCGTAGCGACAGGGTCGAATGAGCAGTTCTTC,CASSVATGSNEQFF
14,TRBJ1-1,-,-,TRBV7-2,TGTGCCAGCAGCTTAGGCGGCAGGGACACTGAAGCTTTCTTT,CASSLGGRDTEAFF
16,TRBJ2-1,-,-,TRBV15,TGTGCCACCAGCAGAGATCGCGGATTCCCCTACAATGAGCAGTTCTTC,CATSRDRGFPYNEQFF
16,TRBJ2-5,TRBD2,-,TRBV7-2,TGTGCCAGCAGCTTGGGACTAGCGGGGGGGCGAGAGACCCAGTACTTC,CASSLGLAGGRETQYF
14,TRBJ1-5,-,-,TRBV29-1,TGCAGCGTTTTTCTGGCGACTGCCAATCAGCCCCAGCATTTT,CSVFLATANQPQHF
15,TRBJ2-1,-,-,TRBV7-9,TGTGCCAGCAGCACACCGCGGAGCTCCTACAATGAGCAGTTCTTC,CASSTPRSSYNEQFF
14,TRBJ2-3,-,few,TRBV27,TGTGCCAGCAGTTTCTCGCCCACCAGGGTGGGGCAGTATTTT,CASSFSPTRVGQYF
15,TRBJ2-5,TRBD1,-,TRBV4-3,TGCGCCAGCAGCCAAGACCAGGGGGCGCGAGAGACCCAGTACTTC,CASSQDQGARETQYF
14,TRBJ2-3,-,-,TRBV5-1,TGCGCCAGCAACAAGCAGACTAGCACAGATACGCAGTATTTT,CASNKQTSTDTQYF
16,TRBJ2-7,TRBD2,-,TRBV28,TGTGCCAGCAGTGGTATGGGACTAGCGGGAGGAGCCGAGCAGTACTTC,CASSGMGLAGGAEQYF
15,TRBJ1-2,TRBD1,-,TRBV28,TGTGCCAGCAGAATCGCTGGGACAGGGAAACTTGGCTACACCTTC,CASRIAGTGKLGYTF
13,TRBJ1-1,-,-,TRBV7-6,TGTGCCAGCAGCTTAGTAGAGAGGTCTGAAGCTTTCTTT,CASSLVERSEAFF
18,TRBJ2-3,-,-,TRBV21-1,TGTGCCAGCAGCATCGGACTAGCGGGAGCTACAAGCACAGATACGCAGTATTTT,CASSIGLAGATSTDTQYF
15,TRBJ1-3,TRBD1,-,TRBV4-2,TGTGCCAGCAGCCAAGCCACAGGGGAAGGTCGCACCATATATTTT,CASSQATGEGRTIYF
12,TRBJ2-7,-,-,TRBV30,TGTGCCGGCTCAGGGTTTGGCTACGAGCAGTACTTC,CAGSGFGYEQYF
17,TRBJ2-2,-,-,TRBV25-1,TGTGCCAGCAGCCCCCCCGGAGCGGGCCTTAACACCGGGGAGCTGTTTTTT,CASSPPGAGLNTGELFF
13,TRBJ1-1,TRBD1,-,TRBV6-5,TGTGCCAGCAGTACAGGGGGCTGGACTGAAGCTTTCTTT,CASSTGGWTEAFF
14,TRBJ2-3,-,-,TRBV4-2,TGTGCCAGCAGCCAGGCCTCCGGGGCAGATACGCAGTATTTT,CASSQASGADTQYF
13,TRBJ1-1,TRBD1,-,TRBV27,TGTGCCAGTAACAGGGGGCACGGCACTGAAGCTTTCTTT,CASNRGHGTEAFF
16,TRBJ2-5,TRBD2,-,TRBV19,TGTGCCAGTAGTGCTGGACTAGCGGGAGGCCAAGAGACCCAGTACTTC,CASSAGLAGGQETQYF
14,TRBJ1-2,-,-,TRBV30,TGTGCCTGGAGTCGGGTCCATACCGATTATGGCTACACCTTC,CAWSRVHTDYGYTF
15,TRBJ2-1,-,-,TRBV5-6,TGTGCCAGCAGCGAGACAGGATCGTCCTACAATGAGCAGTTCTTC,CASSETGSSYNEQFF